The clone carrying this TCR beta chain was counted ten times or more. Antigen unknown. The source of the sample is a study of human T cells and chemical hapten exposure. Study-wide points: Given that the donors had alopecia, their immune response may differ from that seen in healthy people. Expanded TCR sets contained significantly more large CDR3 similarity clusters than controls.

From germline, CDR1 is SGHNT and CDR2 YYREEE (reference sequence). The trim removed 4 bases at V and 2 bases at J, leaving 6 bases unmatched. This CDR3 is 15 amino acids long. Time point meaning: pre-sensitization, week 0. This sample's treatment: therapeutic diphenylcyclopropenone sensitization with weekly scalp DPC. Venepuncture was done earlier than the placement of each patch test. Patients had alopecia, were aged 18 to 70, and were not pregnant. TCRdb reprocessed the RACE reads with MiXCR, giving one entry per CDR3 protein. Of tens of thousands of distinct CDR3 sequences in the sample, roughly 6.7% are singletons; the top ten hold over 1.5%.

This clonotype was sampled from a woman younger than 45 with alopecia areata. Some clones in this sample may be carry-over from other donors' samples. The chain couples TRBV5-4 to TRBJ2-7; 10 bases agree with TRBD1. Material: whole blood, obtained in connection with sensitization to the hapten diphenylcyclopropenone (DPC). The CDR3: CASSREGQGTYEQYF. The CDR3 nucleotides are TGTGCCAGCAGCAGGGAGGGACAGGGGACCTACGAGCAGTACTTC. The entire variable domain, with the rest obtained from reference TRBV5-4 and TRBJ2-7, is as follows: ETGVTQSPTHLIKTRGQQVTLRCSSQSGHNTVSWYQQALGQGPQFIFQYYREEENGRGNFPPRFSGLQFPNYSSELNVNALELDDSALYLCASSREGQGTYEQYFGPGTRLTVT.